The clone carrying this T cell receptor beta chain occurred a few times. TCRdb re-called the RT-PCR reads through MiXCR, storing one row per CDR3 protein. The data show about 530,000 distinct CDR3 sequences, over 10% seen once. These data come from a study of response to subunit inactivated influenza vaccine. Germline lookup yields CDR1 DFQATT and CDR2 SNEGSKA (reference sequence). The CDR3 is 13 residues long. The V end was cut by 5 bases, the J end by 1 base, with 11 bases between. This chain uses TRBV20-1 with TRBJ1-1; D not resolved. Material: PBMCs from blood, obtained about 40 days after vaccination. This clonotype originated in a man aged 45-65 years who received an inactivated influenza vaccine. Here the CDR3 DNA reads TGCAGTGCTTGGCTCCTAGGGAACACTGAAGCTTTCTTT. Translated, it gives CSAWLLGNTEAFF.